Given below is one TCR beta chain in context. Per the authors' pipeline: Nucleated cell number was recorded as an estimate derived from reference gene primer amplification. Sequencing used immunoSEQ multiplex PCR; TCRdb keeps in-frame clones, though not all of them. The V and J calls and clone size come from that table; D and trimming were worked out from the DNA. This sample carries about 48,000 clones, around nine tenths of them seen once, and the ten largest clones take around 5%. The CDR3 consists of 15 residues. Germline CDR1 is SGDLS and CDR2 is YYNGEE. The V and J ends lost 4 bases and 5 bases, in that order; junction bases with no gene match: 8. This record belongs to a study of blood T cell repertoires in COVID-19. About the research overall: Acute and convalescent COVID-19 specimens originated in the United States, Italy and Spain. Sources were T cells, B-cell-depleted T cells, or PBMCs; the material itself was cDNA or gDNA.

This rearrangement joins TRBV9 to TRBJ1-1, with 10 positions matching TRBD1. Sequenced sample: peripheral blood. The receptor's source is an older man with acute or convalescent COVID-19. CDR3 coding DNA: TGTGCCAGCAGCTCCCGGACAGGGGGAAATACTGAAGCTTTCTTT. Translation: CASSSRTGGNTEAFF.